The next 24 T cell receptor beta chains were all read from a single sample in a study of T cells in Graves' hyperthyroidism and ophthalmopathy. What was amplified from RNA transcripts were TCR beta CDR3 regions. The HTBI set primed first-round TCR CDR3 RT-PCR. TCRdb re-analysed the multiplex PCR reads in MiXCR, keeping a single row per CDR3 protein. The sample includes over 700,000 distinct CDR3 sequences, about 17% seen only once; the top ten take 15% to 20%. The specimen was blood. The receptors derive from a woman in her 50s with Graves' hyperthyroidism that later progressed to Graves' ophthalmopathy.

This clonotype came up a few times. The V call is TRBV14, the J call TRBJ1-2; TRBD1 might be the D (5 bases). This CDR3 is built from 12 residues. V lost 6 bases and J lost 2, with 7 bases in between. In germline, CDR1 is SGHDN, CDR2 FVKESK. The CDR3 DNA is TGTGCCAGCAGTCGACAGAACTATGGCTACACCTTC. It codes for CASSRQNYGYTF.

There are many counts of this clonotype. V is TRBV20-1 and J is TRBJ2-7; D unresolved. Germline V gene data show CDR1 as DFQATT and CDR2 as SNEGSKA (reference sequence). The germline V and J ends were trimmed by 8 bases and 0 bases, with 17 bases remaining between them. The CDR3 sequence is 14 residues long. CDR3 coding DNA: TGCAGTACCTCCGATGGGCTGAGCTCCTACGAGCAGTACTTC. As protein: CSTSDGLSSYEQYF.

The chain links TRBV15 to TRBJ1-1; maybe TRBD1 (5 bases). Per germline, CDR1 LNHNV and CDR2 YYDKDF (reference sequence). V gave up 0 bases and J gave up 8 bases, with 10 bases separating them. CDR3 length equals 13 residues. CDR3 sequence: CATSRDSGGEAFF. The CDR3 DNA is TGTGCCACCAGCAGAGATTCCGGGGGAGAAGCTTTCTTT.

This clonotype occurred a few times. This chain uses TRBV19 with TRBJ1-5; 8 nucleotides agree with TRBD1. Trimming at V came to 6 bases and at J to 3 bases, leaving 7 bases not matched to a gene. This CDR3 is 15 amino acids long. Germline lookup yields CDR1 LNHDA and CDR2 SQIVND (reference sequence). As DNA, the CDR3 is TGTGCCAGTAGCCCCGGACAGGGAGACAATCAGCCCCAGCATTTT. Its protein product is CASSPGQGDNQPQHF.

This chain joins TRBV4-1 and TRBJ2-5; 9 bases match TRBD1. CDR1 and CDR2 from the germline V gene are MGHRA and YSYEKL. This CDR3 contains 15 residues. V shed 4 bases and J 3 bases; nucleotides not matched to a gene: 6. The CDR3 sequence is CASSRGQGREETQYF. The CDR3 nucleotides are TGCGCCAGCAGCCGCGGACAGGGGCGGGAAGAGACCCAGTACTTC.

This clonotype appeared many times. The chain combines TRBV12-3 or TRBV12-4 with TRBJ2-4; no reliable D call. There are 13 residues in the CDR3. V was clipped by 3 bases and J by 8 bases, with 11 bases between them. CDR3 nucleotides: TGTGCCAGCAGTTTTCGGGTCTGGGACATTCAGTACTTC. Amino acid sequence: CASSFRVWDIQYF.

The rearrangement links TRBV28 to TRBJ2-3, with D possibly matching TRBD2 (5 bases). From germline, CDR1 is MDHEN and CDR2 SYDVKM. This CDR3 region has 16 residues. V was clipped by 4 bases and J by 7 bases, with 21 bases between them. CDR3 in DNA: TGTGCCAGCAGTTCCCCAGAGGGAAGGCGTGTGAATACGCAGTATTTT. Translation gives CASSSPEGRRVNTQYF.

The CDR3 sequence is CASTWQGRPQHF. The CDR3 nucleotides are TGTGCCAGCACCTGGCAGGGACGACCCCAGCATTTT. V usage is TRBV2 and J usage is TRBJ1-5, with D tentatively TRBD1 (5 bases). Looked up from germline, CDR1 is SNHLY and CDR2 is FYNNEI. Trimming left V 7 bases short and J 10 bases short, with 14 bases between. CDR3 length equals 12 residues. Drawing the rest from reference TRBV2 and TRBJ1-5, the complete variable domain is EPEVTQTPSHQVTQMGQEVILRCVPISNHLYFYWYRQILGQKVEFLVSFYNNEISEKSEIFDDQFSVERPDGSNFTLKIRSTKLEDSAMYFCASTWQGRPQHFGDGTRLSIL.

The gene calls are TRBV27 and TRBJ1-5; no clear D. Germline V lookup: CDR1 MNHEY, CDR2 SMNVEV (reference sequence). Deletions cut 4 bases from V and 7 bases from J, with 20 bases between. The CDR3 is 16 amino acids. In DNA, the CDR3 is TGTGCCAGCAGTTCCACGACACCTTGGGCCAGCCAGCCCCAGCATTTT. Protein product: CASSSTTPWASQPQHF.

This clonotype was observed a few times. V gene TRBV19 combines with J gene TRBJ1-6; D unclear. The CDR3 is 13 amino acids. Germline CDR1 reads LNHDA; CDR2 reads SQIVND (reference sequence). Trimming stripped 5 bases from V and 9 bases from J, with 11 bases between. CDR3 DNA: TGTGCCAGTAGTCCCCAAGTTGCTTCACCCCTCCACTTT. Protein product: CASSPQVASPLHF. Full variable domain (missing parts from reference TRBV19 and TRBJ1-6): DGGITQSPKYLFRKEGQNVTLSCEQNLNHDAMYWYRQDPGQGLRLIYYSQIVNDFQKGDIAEGYSVSREKKESFPLTVTSAQKNPTAFYLCASSPQVASPLHFGNGTRLTVT.

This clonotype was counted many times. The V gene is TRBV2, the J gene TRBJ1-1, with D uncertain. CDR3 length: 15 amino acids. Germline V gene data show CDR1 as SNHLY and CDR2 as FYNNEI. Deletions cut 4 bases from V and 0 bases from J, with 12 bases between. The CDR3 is CASSAQLLLNTEAFF. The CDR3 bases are TGTGCCAGCAGTGCGCAGTTACTCCTGAACACTGAAGCTTTCTTT.

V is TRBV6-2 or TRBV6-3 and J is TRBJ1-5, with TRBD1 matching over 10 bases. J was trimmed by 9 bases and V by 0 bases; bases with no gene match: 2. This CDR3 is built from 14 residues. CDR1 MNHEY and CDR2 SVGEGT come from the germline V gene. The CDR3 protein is CASSYSDRGPPQHF. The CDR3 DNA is TGTGCCAGCAGTTACTCTGACAGGGGGCCGCCCCAGCATTTT.

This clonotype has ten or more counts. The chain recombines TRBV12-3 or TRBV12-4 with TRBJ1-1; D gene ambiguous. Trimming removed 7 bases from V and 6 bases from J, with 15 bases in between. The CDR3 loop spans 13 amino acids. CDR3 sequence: CASTLEVSAEAFF. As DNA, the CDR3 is TGTGCCAGCACGCTCGAAGTTTCCGCTGAAGCTTTCTTT.

CDR3 sequence: CASSSEWRGARTDTQYF. Written as DNA, the CDR3 is TGTGCCAGCAGCTCTGAGTGGCGGGGGGCCCGCACAGATACGCAGTATTTT. The chain uses TRBV7-9 and TRBJ2-3; 8 bases agree with TRBD2. Germline trimming cut 4 bases from V and 1 base from J; bases unmatched to any gene: 10. The CDR3 length is 17 residues. The V gene's germline CDR1 is SEHNR and CDR2 FQNEAQ (reference sequence). The full variable domain, rest sourced from reference TRBV7-9 and TRBJ2-3, is DTGVSQNPRHKITKRGQNVTFRCDPISEHNRLYWYRQTLGQGPEFLTYFQNEAQLEKSRLLSDRFSAERPKGSFSTLEIQRTEQGDSAMYLCASSSEWRGARTDTQYFGPGTRLTVL.

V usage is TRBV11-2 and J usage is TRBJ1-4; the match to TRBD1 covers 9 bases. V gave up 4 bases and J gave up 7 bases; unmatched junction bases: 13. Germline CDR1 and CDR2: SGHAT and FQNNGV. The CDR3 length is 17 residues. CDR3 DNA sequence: TGTGCCAGCAGCTCTCGACAGGGGGTAGGGGTGGCTGAAAAACTGTTTTTT. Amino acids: CASSSRQGVGVAEKLFF.

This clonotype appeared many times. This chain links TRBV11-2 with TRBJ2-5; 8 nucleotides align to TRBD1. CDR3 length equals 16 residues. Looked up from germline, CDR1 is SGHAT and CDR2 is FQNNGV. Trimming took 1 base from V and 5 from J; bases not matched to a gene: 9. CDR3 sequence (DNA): TGTGCCAGCAGCTTAGGATCAGGGGGCAAGGGGGAGACCCAGTACTTC. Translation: CASSLGSGGKGETQYF.

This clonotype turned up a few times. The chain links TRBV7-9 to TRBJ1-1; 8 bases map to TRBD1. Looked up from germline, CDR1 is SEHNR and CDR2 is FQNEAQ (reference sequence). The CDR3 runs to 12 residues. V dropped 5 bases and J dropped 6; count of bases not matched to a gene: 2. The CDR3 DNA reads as TGTGCCAGCAGCAGGGACAGGTCTGAAGCTTTCTTT. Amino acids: CASSRDRSEAFF.

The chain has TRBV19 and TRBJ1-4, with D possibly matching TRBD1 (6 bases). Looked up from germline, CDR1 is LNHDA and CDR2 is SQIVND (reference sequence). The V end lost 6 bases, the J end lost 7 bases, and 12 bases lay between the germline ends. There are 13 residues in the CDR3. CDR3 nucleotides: TGTGCCAGTAGGACAGGAGGAGGTGAAAAACTGTTTTTT. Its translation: CASRTGGGEKLFF.

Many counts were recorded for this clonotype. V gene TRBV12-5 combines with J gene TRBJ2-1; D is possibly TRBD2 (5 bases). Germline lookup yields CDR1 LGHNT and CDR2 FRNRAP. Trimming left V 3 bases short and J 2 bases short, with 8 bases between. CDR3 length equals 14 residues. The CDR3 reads CASGLDGTYNEQFF. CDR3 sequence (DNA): TGTGCTAGTGGTTTAGACGGGACCTACAATGAGCAGTTCTTC. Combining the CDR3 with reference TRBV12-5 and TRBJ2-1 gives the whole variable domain DARVTQTPRHKVTEMGQEVTMRCQPILGHNTVFWYRQTMMQGLELLAYFRNRAPLDDSGMPKDRFSAEMPDATLATLKIQPSEPRDSAVYFCASGLDGTYNEQFFGPGTRLTVL.

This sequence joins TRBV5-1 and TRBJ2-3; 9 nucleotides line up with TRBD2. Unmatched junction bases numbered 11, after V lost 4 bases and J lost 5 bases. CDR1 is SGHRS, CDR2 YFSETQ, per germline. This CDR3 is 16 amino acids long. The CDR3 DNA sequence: TGCGCCAGCAGCGGGCAAGCGGGGGGTAGGGTAGATACGCAGTATTTT. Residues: CASSGQAGGRVDTQYF.

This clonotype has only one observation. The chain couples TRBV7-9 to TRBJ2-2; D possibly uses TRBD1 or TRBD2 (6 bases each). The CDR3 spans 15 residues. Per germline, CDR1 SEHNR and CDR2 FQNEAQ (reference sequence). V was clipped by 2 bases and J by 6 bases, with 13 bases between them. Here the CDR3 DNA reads TGTGCCAGCAGCTTACAGGGGACTTTCGCCGGGGAGCTGTTTTTT. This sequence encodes CASSLQGTFAGELFF.

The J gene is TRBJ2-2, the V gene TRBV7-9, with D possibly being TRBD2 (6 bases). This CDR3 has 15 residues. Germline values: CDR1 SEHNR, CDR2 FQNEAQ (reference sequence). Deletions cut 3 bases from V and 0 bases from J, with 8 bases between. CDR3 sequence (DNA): TGTGCCAGCAGCTTCGGGAGAACGAACACCGGGGAGCTGTTTTTT. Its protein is CASSFGRTNTGELFF.

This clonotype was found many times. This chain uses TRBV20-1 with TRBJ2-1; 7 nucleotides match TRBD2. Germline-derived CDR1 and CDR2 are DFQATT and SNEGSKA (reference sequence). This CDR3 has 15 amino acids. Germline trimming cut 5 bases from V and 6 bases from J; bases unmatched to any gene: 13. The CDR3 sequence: CSAARLAPSFNEQFF. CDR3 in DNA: TGCAGTGCTGCACGACTAGCTCCCTCGTTCAATGAGCAGTTCTTC.

The CDR3 region is CASSVVGSLDTEAFF. In nucleotides, the CDR3 is TGTGCCAGCAGCGTAGTAGGCTCCTTGGACACTGAAGCTTTCTTT. This chain joins TRBV9 and TRBJ1-1; no reliable D call. The CDR3 loop spans 15 amino acids. Germline CDR1 reads SGDLS; CDR2 reads YYNGEE. V shed 0 bases and J shed 3 bases, with 12 bases lying between them. Full variable domain (remainder filled in from reference TRBV9 and TRBJ1-1): DSGVTQTPKHLITATGQRVTLRCSPRSGDLSVYWYQQSLDQGLQFLIQYYNGEERAKGNILERFSAQQFPDLHSELNLSSLELGDSALYFCASSVVGSLDTEAFFGQGTRLTVV.